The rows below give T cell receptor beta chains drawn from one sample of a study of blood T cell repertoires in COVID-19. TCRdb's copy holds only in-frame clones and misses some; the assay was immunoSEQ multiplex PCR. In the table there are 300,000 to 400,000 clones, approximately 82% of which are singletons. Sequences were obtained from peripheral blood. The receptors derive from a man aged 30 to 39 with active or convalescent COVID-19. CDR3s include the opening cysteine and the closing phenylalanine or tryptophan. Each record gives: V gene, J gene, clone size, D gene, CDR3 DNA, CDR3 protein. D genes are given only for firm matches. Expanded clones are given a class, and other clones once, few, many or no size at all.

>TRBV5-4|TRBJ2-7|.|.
TGTGCCAGCAGCATGGCCTTAACCTACGAGCAGTACTTC
CASSMALTYEQYF
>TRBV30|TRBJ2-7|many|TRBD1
TGTGCCTGGAGTGAGTGGACAGGGAAATACGAGCAGTACTTC
CAWSEWTGKYEQYF
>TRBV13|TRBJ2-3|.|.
TGTGCCAGCAGCCCCCCTTCCGGGAACCGCCCAGATACGCAGTATTTT
CASSPPSGNRPDTQYF
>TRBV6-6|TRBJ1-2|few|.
TGTGCCAGCAGTTACCAACAGAATAACTATGGCTACACCTTC
CASSYQQNNYGYTF
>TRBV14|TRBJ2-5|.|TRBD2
TGTGCCAGCAGCCCAGTGTGGGCTAGCGGGAGACAAGAGACCCAGTACTTC
CASSPVWASGRQETQYF
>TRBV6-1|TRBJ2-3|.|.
TGTGCCAGCAGTGAAATAGACAGGGAGGTCACAGATACGCAGTATTTT
CASSEIDREVTDTQYF
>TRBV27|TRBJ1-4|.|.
TGTGCCAGCAGTTTTGGGGGGAATGAAAAACTGTTTTTT
CASSFGGNEKLFF
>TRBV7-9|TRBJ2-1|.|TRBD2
TGTGCCAGCAGGGGACTAGCGGGAGTTGTTGAGCAGTTCTTC
CASRGLAGVVEQFF
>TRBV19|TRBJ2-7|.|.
TGTGCCAGTAGTATCGAGTATACAGACGAGCAGTACTTC
CASSIEYTDEQYF
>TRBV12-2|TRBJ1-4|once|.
TGTGCAAGTCACCGGGAGGGAATTAATGAAAAACTGTTTTTT
CASHREGINEKLFF
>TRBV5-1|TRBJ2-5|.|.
TGCGCCAGCAGCCCGGCTCCGGACTTCCAAGAGACCCAGTACTTC
CASSPAPDFQETQYF
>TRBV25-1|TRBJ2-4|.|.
TGTGCCAGCAGTTGGGACTCCTCCCCCAACATTCAGTACTTC
CASSWDSSPNIQYF
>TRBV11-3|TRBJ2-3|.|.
TGTGCCAGCAGCCCTTTGACTAGTCTGGGAGATACGCAGTATTTT
CASSPLTSLGDTQYF
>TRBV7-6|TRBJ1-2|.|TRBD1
TGTGCCAGCAGCCTCGACAGGGTCGGAGGCGGCTACACCTTC
CASSLDRVGGGYTF
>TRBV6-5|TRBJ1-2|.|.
TGTGCCAGCAGTCACACATTCCGAAACTATGGCTACACCTTC
CASSHTFRNYGYTF
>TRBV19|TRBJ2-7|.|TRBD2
TGTGCCAGTAGTATGACTAGCGGGAACTCCTACGAGCAGTACTTC
CASSMTSGNSYEQYF
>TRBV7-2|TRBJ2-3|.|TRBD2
TGTGCCAGCAGCTCCCAAGCGGGGTTAGCAGATACGCAGTATTTT
CASSSQAGLADTQYF
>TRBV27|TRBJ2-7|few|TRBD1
TGTGCCAGCAGTAACGGACAGGTCGGCTACGAGCAGTACTTC
CASSNGQVGYEQYF
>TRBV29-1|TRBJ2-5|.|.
TGCAGCGTTGAAGCGGGTCGTGGGGAGACCCAGTACTTC
CSVEAGRGETQYF
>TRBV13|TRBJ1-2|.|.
TGTGCCAGCAGCTTAGCCCCCGGGTCGGCGAACTATGGCTACACCTTC
CASSLAPGSANYGYTF
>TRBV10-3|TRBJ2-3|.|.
TGTGCCATCAGTGTCTCTGACACCAGCACAGATACGCAGTATTTT
CAISVSDTSTDTQYF
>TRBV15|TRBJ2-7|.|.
TGTGCCACCAGCGCCCGGTTGGGGGGAGGCAGTACCTACGAGCAGTACTTC
CATSARLGGGSTYEQYF
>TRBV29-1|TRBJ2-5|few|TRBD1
TGCAGCTTACAGGGGGCCCACGAGACCCAGTACTTC
CSLQGAHETQYF
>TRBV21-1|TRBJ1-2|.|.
TGTGCCAGCAGCGCCCGAGCCATCTACACCTTC
CASSARAIYTF
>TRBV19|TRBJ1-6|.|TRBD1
TGTGCCAGTCAGGGGGGTATGAATTCACCCCTCCACTTT
CASQGGMNSPLHF